The present T cell receptor beta chain was sequenced within a study of cytomegalovirus exposure and HLA in healthy donors. The PCR was carried out with 60 Vbeta primers and 13 Jbeta primers. This table comes from immunoSEQ multiplex PCR, and its TCRdb copy is limited to in-frame clones, with some not included. The sample carries approximately 180,000 clones, 75% to 85% recorded once. This clonotype originated in a man aged 25-45 years in good health and CMV-seropositive. The sequenced sample consisted of PBMCs.

CDR3 in DNA: TGTGCCAGTAGTATTTCGCCAGGGTTGATCAATCAGCCCCAGCATTTT. It encodes CASSISPGLINQPQHF. The chain employs TRBV19 and TRBJ1-5, with D possibly being TRBD1 (5 bases). Germline lookup yields CDR1 LNHDA and CDR2 SQIVND (reference sequence). The CDR3 length is 16 residues. Trimming shortened V by 3 bases and J by 3 bases, and 15 bases separated the two germline ends.